This T cell receptor beta chain appears in the sequencing data of a study of T cell changes during pregnancy in multiple sclerosis (dated by TCRdb to about 2019). Background for the entire study: Changes in the T cell repertoire over the course of pregnancy were examined in this study in women with multiple sclerosis.

CDR1 and CDR2 are drawn from the germline V gene: SGHNT, YENEEA. Reading from cysteine to phenylalanine, the CDR3 counts 16 amino acids. The CDR3 DNA has 48 bases and is translated from base 1. V loses 0 bases, J loses 2 bases, and the germline ends lie 10 bases apart. On this clone itself: The antigen it binds to is not known. No base quality information exists; no much larger clone differs at one position.

Library prep was done by the immunoSEQ multiplex PCR assay. Not all clones reach the TCRdb copy of this immuneACCESS table, which keeps in-frame sequences only. Checked studies attribute under half of the gap to unresolved V genes and leave the rest unexplained. The sample yields 40,000 or so clones; more than 90% were counted once. Around 6% of the sample is in the top ten clones. Sample: CD8+ T cells from peripheral blood mononuclear cells, taken in the third trimester of pregnancy. The clonotype was recovered from a female donor with multiple sclerosis, enrolled in a pregnancy study. The chain is made from TRBV11-3 and TRBJ2-2; a tentative D match to TRBD2 spans 6 bases. The DNA sequence is given as TGTGCCAGCAGCTTAGATGGAGGGACCAACACCGGGGAGCTGTTTTTT. The encoded protein is CASSLDGGTNTGELFF. Joined to the reference TRBV11-3 and TRBJ2-2 proteins, this CDR3 gives the full variable domain: EAGVVQSPRYKIIEKKQPVAFWCNPISGHNTLYWYLQNLGQGPELLIRYENEEAVDDSQLPKDRFSAERLKGVDSTLKIQPAELGDSAVYLCASSLDGGTNTGELFFGEGSRLTVL.